The text below deals with one T cell receptor (beta chain). Its antigen remains unknown. These data are taken from a study of cytomegalovirus exposure and HLA in healthy donors. Study-level results: Researchers had no immune exposure information except CMV serostatus available. The study found most TCR sequences rare, yet found some public TCRs in many donors.

The V end lost 10 bases, the J end lost 4 bases, and 17 bases lay between the germline ends. Germline CDR1 is ENHRY and CDR2 is SYGVKD. The CDR3 consists of 13 residues. The study ran its PCR with 60 Vbeta and 13 Jbeta primers. Only in-frame clones appear in the TCRdb table, and some are missing; sequencing was by immunoSEQ multiplex PCR. Of under 200,000 clones listed, around 79% were seen once; the top ten hold roughly 7.3%. This receptor was identified in a male donor in good health and CMV-seropositive. The specimen sequenced was PBMCs. The chain joins TRBV10-3 to TRBJ2-7; D perhaps matches TRBD1 (6 bases). This CDR3 is CASQDGTTYEQYF. DNA of the CDR3: TGTGCCAGCCAAGACGGGACAACTTACGAGCAGTACTTC.